This T cell receptor (beta chain) was profiled in a study of T-cell memory formation after mild COVID-19. Study as a whole: Across donors, TCR clusters were largely donor specific.

This clonotype was observed at least ten times. Its antigen is unknown. Points from the study as a whole: CD4+ contracting clones were mainly CM and EM; CD8+ ones, EMRA. The finding that pre-infection memory included some responding clones suggested that cross-reactive memory joined.

Amplification by 5'RACE using constant-segment primers produced TCR alpha and TCR beta cDNA libraries that carried sample barcodes and UMIs. TCRdb independently ran MiXCR on the 5' RACE reads; one entry per CDR3 protein. The data contain approximately 240,000 distinct CDR3 sequences, approximately 16% of them singletons. The sequence derives from a man younger than 35 who had mild COVID-19 (a few samples of this study predate the infection). Cell type and time point are not known. The sequenced material came from PBMCs or a T cell subset sorted from them (not recorded which).

The CDR3 nucleotides read TGTGCCAGCAGCCGGGGACGACGGAACACTGAAGCTTTCTTT. Translation gives CASSRGRRNTEAFF. V usage is TRBV7-9 and J usage is TRBJ1-1; D is possibly TRBD1 (5 bases). Trimming shortened V by 5 bases and J by 1 base, and 11 bases separated the two germline ends. Germline-derived CDR1 and CDR2 are SEHNR and FQNEAQ (reference sequence). The CDR3 is 14 residues long.